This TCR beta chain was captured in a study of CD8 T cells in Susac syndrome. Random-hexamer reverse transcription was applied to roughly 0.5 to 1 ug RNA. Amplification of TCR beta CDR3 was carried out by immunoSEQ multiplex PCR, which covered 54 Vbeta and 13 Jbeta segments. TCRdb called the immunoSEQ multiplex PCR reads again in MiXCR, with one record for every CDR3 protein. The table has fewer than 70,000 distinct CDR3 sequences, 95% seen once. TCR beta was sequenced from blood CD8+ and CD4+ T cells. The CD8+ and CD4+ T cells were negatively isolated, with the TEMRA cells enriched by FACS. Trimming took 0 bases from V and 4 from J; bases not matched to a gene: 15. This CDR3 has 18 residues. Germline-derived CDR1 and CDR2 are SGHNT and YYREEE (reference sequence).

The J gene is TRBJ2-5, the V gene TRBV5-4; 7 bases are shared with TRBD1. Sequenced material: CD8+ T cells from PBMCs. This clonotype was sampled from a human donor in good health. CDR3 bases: TGTGCCAGCAGCTTGGGTTATGCACAGGGGATGCGGGTAGAGACCCAGTACTTC. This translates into CASSLGYAQGMRVETQYF. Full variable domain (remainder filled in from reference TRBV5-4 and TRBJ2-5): ETGVTQSPTHLIKTRGQQVTLRCSSQSGHNTVSWYQQALGQGPQFIFQYYREEENGRGNFPPRFSGLQFPNYSSELNVNALELDDSALYLCASSLGYAQGMRVETQYFGPGTRLLVL.